One sample yielded the 19 T cell receptor beta chains listed below, sequenced in a study of early T cells in non-severe SARS-CoV-2 infection. Via MiXCR, TCRdb re-called the 5' RACE reads, giving one row per CDR3 protein. The sample shows around 40,000 distinct CDR3 sequences, over 4.5% of them seen only once. Sequenced sample: whole blood. These receptors all stem from an adult who was a healthcare worker with PCR-confirmed SARS-CoV-2 infection or an uninfected control (not recorded which).

This clonotype was counted a few times. The J gene is TRBJ2-5, the V gene TRBV7-9, with a tentative D call TRBD1 (5 bases). Germline-derived CDR1 and CDR2 are SEHNR and FQNEAQ (reference sequence). V lost 5 bases and J 1 base, leaving 11 bases between the germline ends. The CDR3 spans 14 residues. DNA for the CDR3: TGTGCCAGCAGCCTCAGACAGTCCCAAGAGACCCAGTACTTC. Translation gives CASSLRQSQETQYF.

This clonotype was counted many times. The V and J genes are TRBV3-1 and TRBJ2-5; D gene unclear. V was pared by 1 base and J by 7 bases, with 10 bases between. CDR1 is LGHDT, CDR2 YNNKEL, per germline (reference sequence). This CDR3 is 13 amino acids long. The CDR3 sequence: CASSQALFRTQYF. In DNA, the CDR3 is TGTGCCAGCAGCCAAGCACTGTTCAGGACCCAGTACTTC.

This clonotype has more than one count but fewer than ten. V is TRBV29-1 and J is TRBJ2-5; no definite D call. The V end was cut by 1 base, the J end by 5 bases, with 2 bases between. The germline V gene encodes CDR1 SQVTM and CDR2 ANQGSEA. The CDR3 consists of 10 residues. The CDR3 spells CSVEAETQYF. The CDR3 coding sequence is TGCAGCGTTGAAGCGGAGACCCAGTACTTC.

In the case of this clonotype: One base away lies a much larger clone, so this may be a sequencing read error. The CDR3 loop reads CSSRGYNEQFF. CDR3 coding DNA: TGTTCCAGCAGGGGATACAATGAGCAGTTCTTC. The V gene is TRBV7-3, the J gene TRBJ2-1; a possible D gene is TRBD1 (6 bases). CDR3 size: 11 residues. Germline V gene sequence: CDR1 SGHTA, CDR2 FQGTGA.

The rearrangement joins TRBV16 to TRBJ2-7; D not certain. Trimming removed 5 bases from V and 4 bases from J, with 9 bases in between. Germline assignment: CDR1 KGHSY and CDR2 FQNENV. The CDR3 runs 12 residues. CDR3 sequence reads: CASSFDVYEQYF. CDR3 DNA sequence: TGTGCCAGCAGCTTTGACGTTTACGAGCAGTACTTC.

Ten or more counts support this clonotype. J is TRBJ2-5 and V is TRBV5-1; D not certain. The V gene lost 4 bases and the J gene lost 0 bases, with 7 bases spanning the gap. This CDR3 region has 13 residues. Germline assignment: CDR1 SGHRS and CDR2 YFSETQ. CDR3 loop: CASSLSYQETQYF. The CDR3 bases are TGCGCCAGCAGCCTCAGTTACCAAGAGACCCAGTACTTC.

A few counts support this clonotype. The CDR3 coding sequence is TGTGCCTGGAGTCGCGGGATTTACAATGAGCAGTTCTTC. This encodes CAWSRGIYNEQFF. V is TRBV30 and J is TRBJ2-1; D might be TRBD2 (6 bases). Between the trimmed V and J ends, which lost 2 bases and 4 bases, there was a span of 9 bases. Germline V CDR1 and CDR2: GTSNPN, SVGIG (reference sequence). The CDR3 spans 13 residues.

This clonotype has at least ten counts. The genes are TRBV6-1 and TRBJ1-6; TRBD1 is a possible D gene (5 bases). Looked up from germline, CDR1 is MNHNS and CDR2 is SASEGT. The CDR3 length is 15 residues. With 3 bases removed from V and 0 bases from J, the gap between germline ends came to 6 bases. The CDR3 reads CASSDRVSYNSPLHF. The CDR3 region has the DNA TGTGCCAGCAGTGACAGGGTCTCCTATAATTCACCCCTCCACTTT.

This clonotype was picked up many times. DNA of the CDR3: TGTGCCAGCAGCCCTTGGAATAGCGGGAGGGTGCCGGAGACCCAGTACTTC. It specifies CASSPWNSGRVPETQYF. The chain employs TRBV7-9 and TRBJ2-5, with 11 bases identical to TRBD2. V shed 5 bases, J shed 5 bases, and the junction held 13 bases outside the gene matches. CDR1 SEHNR and CDR2 FQNEAQ come from the germline V gene (reference sequence). The CDR3 runs to 17 residues.

This rearrangement joins TRBV21-1 to TRBJ1-6. TRBV21-1 is recorded as a pseudogene. The CDR3 spans 15 residues. As DNA, the CDR3 is TGTGCCAGCAGCAAAGTCGGTGTCTGGGAATCACCCCTCCACTTT. Amino acids: CASSKVGVWESPLHF.

In its sample, this clonotype was seen a few times. V is TRBV10-1 and J is TRBJ2-1, with 7 bases aligning to TRBD2. The CDR3 spans 16 residues. In germline, CDR1 is WNHNN, CDR2 SYGVQD (reference sequence). The V and J ends lost 6 bases and 9 bases, in that order; junction bases with no gene match: 17. Here the CDR3 DNA reads TGCGCCAGCAGCTCCCTCGGACTAGGAGGTACATTTGAGCAGTTCTTC. Its translation is CASSSLGLGGTFEQFF.

This clonotype was seen repeatedly, ten times or more. The chain is built from TRBV20-1 and TRBJ2-1, with a possible D match to TRBD1 (6 bases). Germline V gene sequence: CDR1 DFQATT, CDR2 SNEGSKA (reference sequence). The CDR3 runs to 12 residues. V gave up 4 bases and J gave up 7 bases, with 11 bases separating them. The CDR3 sequence is CSANRRGNEQFF. The CDR3 nucleotides read TGCAGTGCTAACCGCAGGGGAAATGAGCAGTTCTTC.

The V call is TRBV4-1, the J call TRBJ2-7, with 8 bases fitting TRBD1. This CDR3 is built from 14 residues. V was pared by 4 bases and J by 4 bases, with 6 bases of the junction left unmatched. Germline lookup yields CDR1 MGHRA and CDR2 YSYEKL. The CDR3 loop is CASSLAGQVYEQYF. CDR3 in DNA: TGCGCCAGCAGCCTTGCGGGACAGGTTTACGAGCAGTACTTC.

This clonotype was observed at least ten times. V gene TRBV25-1 combines with J gene TRBJ1-1; TRBD1 matches at 11 bases. Germline loops: CDR1 MGHDK, CDR2 SYGVNS. The length of the CDR3 is 15 residues. V gave up 10 bases and J gave up 9 bases; unmatched junction bases: 16. In DNA, the CDR3 is TGTGCCACCACGATAACCCGGGACAGGGGGAACAAAGCTTTCTTT. It yields the protein CATTITRDRGNKAFF.

This clonotype was counted at least ten times. The gene calls are TRBV7-9 and TRBJ1-6; D may be TRBD1 (6 bases). V was clipped by 2 bases and J by 11 bases, with 13 bases between them. Germline CDR1 SEHNR, CDR2 FQNEAQ (reference sequence). This CDR3 contains 14 residues. The CDR3 nucleotides are TGTGCCAGCAGCTTATCTAGGGGGGGAGCACCCCTCCACTTT. It codes for CASSLSRGGAPLHF.

This clonotype was counted many times. The gene calls are TRBV3-1 and TRBJ2-3; 9 bases match TRBD2. The V gene end was trimmed by 6 bases and the J gene end by 0 bases; junction bases not matched to a gene: 4. CDR1 is LGHDT, CDR2 YNNKEL, per germline (reference sequence). The CDR3 has 15 amino acids. In DNA form, the CDR3 reads TGTGCCAGCAGGTCTAGCGGGACTAGCACAGATACGCAGTATTTT. This sequence encodes CASRSSGTSTDTQYF.

This clonotype is medium-sized. The CDR3 sequence: CASSLTGDRELFF. The CDR3 coding sequence is TGCGCCAGCAGCTTAACGGGAGATCGGGAGCTGTTTTTT. The rearrangement links TRBV5-1 to TRBJ2-2, with a possible D match to TRBD2 (6 bases). The CDR3 contains 13 residues. The V gene's germline CDR1 is SGHRS and CDR2 YFSETQ. V was cut by 2 bases and J by 9 bases, with 11 bases left in between.

This chain connects TRBV29-1 to TRBJ2-5; maybe TRBD2 (5 bases). This CDR3 contains 13 residues. V was clipped by 6 bases and J by 2 bases, with 13 bases between them. Germline CDR1 reads SQVTM; CDR2 reads ANQGSEA. The CDR3 region is CSVKSGTQETQYF. The CDR3 DNA reads TGCAGCGTAAAAAGCGGAACACAAGAGACCCAGTACTTC.

This clonotype was counted many times. The chain links TRBV7-2 to TRBJ1-4; D might be TRBD1 (5 bases). Germline assignment: CDR1 SGHTA and CDR2 FQGNSA. V lost 1 base, J lost 8 bases, and 14 bases lay in between. The CDR3 is made up of 15 amino acids. As DNA, the CDR3 is TGTGCCAGCAGCTTAGTTGGCGGGGCAGGGGAAAAACTGTTTTTT. It yields the protein CASSLVGGAGEKLFF. The full variable domain, completed using reference TRBV7-2 and TRBJ1-4, is GAGVSQSPSNKVTEKGKDVELRCDPISGHTALYWYRQSLGQGLEFLIYFQGNSAPDKSGLPSDRFSAERTGGSVSTLTIQRTQQEDSAVYLCASSLVGGAGEKLFFGSGTQLSVL.